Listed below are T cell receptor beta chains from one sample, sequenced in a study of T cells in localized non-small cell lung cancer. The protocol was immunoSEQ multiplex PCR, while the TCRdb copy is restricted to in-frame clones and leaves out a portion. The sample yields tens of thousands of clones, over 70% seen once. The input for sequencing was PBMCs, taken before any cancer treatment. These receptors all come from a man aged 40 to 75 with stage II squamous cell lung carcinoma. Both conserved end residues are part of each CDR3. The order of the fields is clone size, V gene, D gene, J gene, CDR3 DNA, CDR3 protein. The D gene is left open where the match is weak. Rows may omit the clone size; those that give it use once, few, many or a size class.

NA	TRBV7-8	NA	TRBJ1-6	TGTGCCAGCAGCTTAAAACGGGGTTCACCCCTCCACTTT	CASSLKRGSPLHF
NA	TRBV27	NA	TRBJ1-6	TGTGCCAGCAGTTTCGGGGCCCGCTCCTATAATTCACCCCTCCACTTT	CASSFGARSYNSPLHF
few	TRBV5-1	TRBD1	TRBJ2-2	TGCGCCAGCAGCCTTGACAGGCGACAGGGAACCGGGGAGCTGTTTTTT	CASSLDRRQGTGELFF
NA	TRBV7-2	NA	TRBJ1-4	TGTGCCAGCAGCTTATTAGGGGGTGACATCAATGAAAAACTGTTTTTT	CASSLLGGDINEKLFF
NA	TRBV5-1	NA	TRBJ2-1	TGCGCCAGCAGCTTGGCGGGGGTAAATGAGCAGTTCTTC	CASSLAGVNEQFF
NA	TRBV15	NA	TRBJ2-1	TGTGCCACCAGCAGACCTGGCGAAGGGTTGGGGAGAGGAAATGAGCAGTTCTTC	CATSRPGEGLGRGNEQFF
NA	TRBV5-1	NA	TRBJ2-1	TGCGCCAGCAGCTTGGAAGGGTCTGGGGTCTATGAGCAGTTCTTC	CASSLEGSGVYEQFF
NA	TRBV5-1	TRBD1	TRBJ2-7	TGCGCCAGCAGTCTAGAGGGGGCCCCCGGACAGTACTTC	CASSLEGAPGQYF
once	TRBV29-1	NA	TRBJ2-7	TGCAGCGTCCTAGGGGCCTACGAGCAGTACTTC	CSVLGAYEQYF
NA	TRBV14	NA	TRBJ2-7	TGTGCCAGCAGCCCCTGGGAGGGGGCGCGGGAGCAGTACTTC	CASSPWEGAREQYF
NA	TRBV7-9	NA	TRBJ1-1	TGTGCCAGCAGCCCCGCGGGACGGGTGAACACTGAAGCTTTCTTT	CASSPAGRVNTEAFF
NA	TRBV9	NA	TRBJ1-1	TGTGCCAGCAGCGTAGAAGCGGGCACGGCCCCCGAAGCTTTCTTT	CASSVEAGTAPEAFF
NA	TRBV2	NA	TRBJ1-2	TGTGCCAGCAGACTGGGACGGTCTAACTATGGCTACACCTTC	CASRLGRSNYGYTF
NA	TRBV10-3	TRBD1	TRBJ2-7	TGTGCCATCGGGACAGGCCGTTGGGGCGAGCAGTACTTC	CAIGTGRWGEQYF
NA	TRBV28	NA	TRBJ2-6	TGTGCCAGCAGTCCCAGATCGACCAACGTCCTGACTTTC	CASSPRSTNVLTF
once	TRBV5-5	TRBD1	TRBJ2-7	TGTGCCAGCGGACGGACAGGTTCCTACGAGCAGTACTTC	CASGRTGSYEQYF
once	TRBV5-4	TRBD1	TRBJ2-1	TGTGCCAGCAGCTTGGGGGGACAGGGGGTCAATGAGCAGTTCTTC	CASSLGGQGVNEQFF
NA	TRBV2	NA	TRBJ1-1	TGTGCCAGCAGTGAAGGCTTCACAGGAGCTTTCTTT	CASSEGFTGAFF
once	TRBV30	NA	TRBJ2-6	TGTGCCTTCAGCCCAACGAGCTCTGGGGCCAACGTCCTGACTTTC	CAFSPTSSGANVLTF
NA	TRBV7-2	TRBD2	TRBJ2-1	TGTGCCAGCAGCTTAACCGGCCTAGCGGGAGTCAGTGAGCAGTTCTTC	CASSLTGLAGVSEQFF
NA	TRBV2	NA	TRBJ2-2	TGTGCCAGCAAGGACAGATCGAACACCGGGGAGCTGTTTTTT	CASKDRSNTGELFF
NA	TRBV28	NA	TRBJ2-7	TGTGCCAGCCTGGGACGAAACTACTACGAGCAGTACTTC	CASLGRNYYEQYF
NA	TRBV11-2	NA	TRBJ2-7	TGTGCCAGCAGCGTCCCGGGACACTGGGGTTACGAGCAGTACTTC	CASSVPGHWGYEQYF
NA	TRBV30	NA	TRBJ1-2	TGTGCCTGGGGGAAGGGAACAGGGGGCTACACCTTC	CAWGKGTGGYTF
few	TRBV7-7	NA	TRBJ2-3	TGTGCTAGCAGCTCCCAGACCCGGGATACGCAGTATTTT	CASSSQTRDTQYF
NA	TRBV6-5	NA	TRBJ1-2	TGTGCCAGCTCTTCCGTCCCCCGGTCGGCTGGGGGCTACACCTTC	CASSSVPRSAGGYTF
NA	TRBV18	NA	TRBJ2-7	TGTGCCAGCTCACCACCCGCTAGCGAGCAGTACTTC	CASSPPASEQYF
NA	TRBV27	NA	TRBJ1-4	TGTGCCAGCAGTCCAGGGACCGTAGAAAAACTGTTTTTT	CASSPGTVEKLFF